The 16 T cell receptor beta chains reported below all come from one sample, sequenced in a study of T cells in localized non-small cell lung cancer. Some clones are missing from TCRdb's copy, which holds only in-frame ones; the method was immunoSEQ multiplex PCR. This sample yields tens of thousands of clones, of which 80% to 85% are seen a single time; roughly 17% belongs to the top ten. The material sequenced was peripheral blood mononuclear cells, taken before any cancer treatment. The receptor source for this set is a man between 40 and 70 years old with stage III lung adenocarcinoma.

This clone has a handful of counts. This CDR3 is CSVFSGWRYGYTF. The CDR3 nucleotides read TGCAGCGTCTTCTCAGGGTGGCGCTATGGCTACACCTTC. The chain is built from TRBV29-1 and TRBJ1-2; maybe TRBD1 (5 bases). CDR1 is SQVTM, CDR2 ANQGSEA, per germline. V lost 6 bases, J lost 4 bases, and 15 bases lay in between. The CDR3 totals 13 residues.

The CDR3 reads CASSVAAGVKDTQYF. DNA of the CDR3: TGTGCCAGCAGCGTAGCCGCGGGGGTTAAAGATACGCAGTATTTT. V and J are TRBV9 and TRBJ2-3, with TRBD2 matching 7 bases. The V gene end was trimmed by 0 bases and the J gene end by 5 bases; junction bases not matched to a gene: 6. Germline CDR1 reads SGDLS; CDR2 reads YYNGEE. The CDR3 extends over 15 amino acids.

The CDR3 sequence: CAWSAFGAGGFQETQYF. The CDR3 DNA is TGTGCCTGGAGTGCTTTCGGGGCGGGAGGTTTCCAAGAGACCCAGTACTTC. The chain combines TRBV30 with TRBJ2-5; 8 bases line up with TRBD2. This CDR3 spans 17 amino acids. CDR1 and CDR2 (germline): GTSNPN, SVGIG (reference sequence). After removal of 1 base from V and 1 base from J, the junction contained 11 bases not matched to a gene. Full variable domain (remainder filled in from reference TRBV30 and TRBJ2-5): SQTIHQWPATLVQPVGSPLSLECTVEGTSNPNLYWYRQAAGRGLQLLFYSVGIGQISSEVPQNLSASRPQDRQFILSSKKLLLSDSGFYLCAWSAFGAGGFQETQYFGPGTRLLVL.

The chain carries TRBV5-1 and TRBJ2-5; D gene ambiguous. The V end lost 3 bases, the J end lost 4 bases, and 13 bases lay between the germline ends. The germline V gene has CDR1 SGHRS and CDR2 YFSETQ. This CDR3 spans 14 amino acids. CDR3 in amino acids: CASSYNTPIETQYF. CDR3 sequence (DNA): TGCGCCAGCAGCTATAATACTCCAATAGAGACCCAGTACTTC.

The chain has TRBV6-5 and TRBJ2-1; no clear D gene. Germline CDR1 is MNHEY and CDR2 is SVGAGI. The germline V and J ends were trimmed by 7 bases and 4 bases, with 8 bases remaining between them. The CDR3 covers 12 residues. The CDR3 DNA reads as TGTGCCAGCAAAACAGCATACAATGAGCAGTTCTTC. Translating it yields CASKTAYNEQFF.

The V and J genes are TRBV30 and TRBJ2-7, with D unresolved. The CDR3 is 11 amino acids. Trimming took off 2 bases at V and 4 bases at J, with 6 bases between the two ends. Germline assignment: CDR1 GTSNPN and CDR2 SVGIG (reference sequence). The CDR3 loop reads CAWSMGYEQYF. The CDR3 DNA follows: TGTGCCTGGAGTATGGGGTACGAGCAGTACTTC.

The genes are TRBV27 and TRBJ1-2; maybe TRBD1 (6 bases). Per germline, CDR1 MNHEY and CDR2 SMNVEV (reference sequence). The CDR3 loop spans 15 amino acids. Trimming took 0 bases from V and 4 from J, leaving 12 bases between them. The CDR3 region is CASSLSTGPSYGYTF. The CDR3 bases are TGTGCCAGCAGTTTATCGACAGGACCCTCCTATGGCTACACCTTC.

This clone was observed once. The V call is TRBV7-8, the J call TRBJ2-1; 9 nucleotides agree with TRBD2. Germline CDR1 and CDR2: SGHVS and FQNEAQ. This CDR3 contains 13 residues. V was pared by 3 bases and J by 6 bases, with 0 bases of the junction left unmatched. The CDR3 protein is CASSFSGSNEQFF. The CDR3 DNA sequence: TGTGCCAGCAGCTTTAGCGGGAGCAATGAGCAGTTCTTC. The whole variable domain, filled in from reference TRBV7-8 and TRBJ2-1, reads GAGVSQSPRYKVAKRGQDVALRCDPISGHVSLFWYQQALGQGPEFLTYFQNEAQLDKSGLPSDRFFAERPEGSVSTLKIQRTQQEDSAVYLCASSFSGSNEQFFGPGTRLTVL.

CDR3 amino acids: CSARPGDIAFF. The CDR3 DNA is TGCAGTGCTAGACCCGGGGATATAGCTTTCTTT. This sequence joins TRBV20-1 and TRBJ1-1; D not resolved. The CDR3 runs to 11 residues. In germline, CDR1 is DFQATT, CDR2 SNEGSKA (reference sequence). Trimming took 2 bases from V and 10 from J, leaving 11 bases between them.

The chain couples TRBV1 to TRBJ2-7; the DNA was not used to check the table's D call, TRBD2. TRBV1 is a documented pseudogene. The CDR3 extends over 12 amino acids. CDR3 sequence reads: CTSSQASYEQYF. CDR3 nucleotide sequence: TGCACCAGCAGCCAAGCTAGCTACGAGCAGTACTTC.

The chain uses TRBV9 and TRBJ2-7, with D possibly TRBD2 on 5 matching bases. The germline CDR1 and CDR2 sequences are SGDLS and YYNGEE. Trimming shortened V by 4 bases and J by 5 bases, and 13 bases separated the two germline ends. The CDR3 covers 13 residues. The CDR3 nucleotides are TGTGCCAGCAGCCTTCGACCGAGGGACGAGCAGTACTTC. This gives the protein CASSLRPRDEQYF.

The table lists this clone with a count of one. The CDR3 is CASAPGTALNEKLFF. As DNA, the CDR3 is TGCGCCAGCGCCCCCGGGACAGCCCTCAATGAAAAACTGTTTTTT. This chain joins TRBV10-2 and TRBJ1-4; TRBD1 agrees at 7 bases. V shed 8 bases and J 5 bases; nucleotides not matched to a gene: 11. CDR3 length equals 15 residues. The germline V gene has CDR1 WSHSY and CDR2 SAAADI.

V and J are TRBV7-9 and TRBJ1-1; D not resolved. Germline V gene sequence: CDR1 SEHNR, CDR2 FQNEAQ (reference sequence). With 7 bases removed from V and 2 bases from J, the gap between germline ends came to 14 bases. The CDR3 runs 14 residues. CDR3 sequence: CASTKNGLNTEAFF. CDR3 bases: TGTGCCAGCACCAAAAACGGGTTAAACACTGAAGCTTTCTTT.

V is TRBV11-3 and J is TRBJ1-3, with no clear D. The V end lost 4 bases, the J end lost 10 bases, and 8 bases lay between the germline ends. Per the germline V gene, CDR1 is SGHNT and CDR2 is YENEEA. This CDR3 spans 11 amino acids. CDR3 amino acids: CASSYGRTIYF. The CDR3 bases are TGTGCCAGCAGCTACGGACGGACCATATATTTT.

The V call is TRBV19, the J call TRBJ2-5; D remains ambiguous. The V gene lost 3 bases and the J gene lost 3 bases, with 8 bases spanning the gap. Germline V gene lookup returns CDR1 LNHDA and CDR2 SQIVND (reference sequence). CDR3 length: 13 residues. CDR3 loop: CASSIWNKETQYF. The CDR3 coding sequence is TGTGCCAGTAGTATTTGGAATAAAGAGACCCAGTACTTC.

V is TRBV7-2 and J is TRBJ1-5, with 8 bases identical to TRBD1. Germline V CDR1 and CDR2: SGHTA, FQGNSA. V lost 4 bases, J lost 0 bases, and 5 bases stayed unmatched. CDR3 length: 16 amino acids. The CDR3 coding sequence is TGTGCCAGCAGCTCCGACAGGGGAAGTAGCAATCAGCCCCAGCATTTT. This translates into CASSSDRGSSNQPQHF.